This TCR beta chain was sequenced during a study of T cell responses to AZD1222 COVID-19 vaccine. Using immunoSEQ multiplex PCR, the repertoire was profiled, and TCRdb retains in-frame clones only, with some absent. Here the sample spans more than 50,000 clones, about 90% being singletons. Whole-study results and caveats: Close to half of spike-specific TCRs reportedly recognize unmutated variant regions. Most donors were white British and more were female, and clonal diversity was possibly underestimated. Repertoire samples came only from after the peak T cell response. Among AZD1222 vaccinees, only six were seropositive at baseline.

Only one count was recorded for this clone. Its target is not known. This CDR3 spans 16 amino acids. The V gene lost 4 bases and the J gene lost 1 base, with 13 bases spanning the gap. Germline-derived CDR1 and CDR2 are KGHSH and LQKENI. The genes are TRBV18 and TRBJ2-2; D possibly corresponds to TRBD2 (5 bases). This receptor was obtained from an adult in good health. This sample comprised peripheral blood, obtained on day 0 of AZD1222 vaccination. CDR3 nucleotides: TGTGCCAGCTCACGTCGGTCGAGCGGGAACACCGGGGAGCTGTTTTTT. It translates to CASSRRSSGNTGELFF.